The 18 T cell receptor beta chains in this list originate from one sample, sequenced in a study of read filtering for tumor transcriptome and immune sequencing. Molecular barcoded adaptors covering alpha/delta and beta/gamma chains were used on about 390 ng RNA. TCRdb analysed the reads with MiXCR anew, one entry per CDR3 protein. Of tens of thousands of distinct CDR3 sequences in the sample, less than 20% were seen once. Sequencing used a population of CD138-negative cells sorted from bone marrow. The receptors were gathered from a donor at least 40 years old with multiple myeloma.

About this clonotype itself: With a much larger clone just one base away, this may be a read error. It is likely a read error, because the conserved phenylalanine at the end of the CDR3 is missing. The chain employs TRBV3-1 and TRBJ2-2, with 9 bases aligning to TRBD2. This CDR3 contains 15 residues. Germline V gives CDR1 LGHDT, CDR2 YNNKEL (reference sequence). This CDR3 reads CASSPSGGNTGDLFL. The CDR3 DNA is TGTGCCAGCAGTCCAAGCGGGGGGAACACCGGGGATCTGTTTCTT.

As for this clonotype: This may arise from a read error, as a much more abundant clone is one base away. The rearrangement links TRBV30 to TRBJ2-2; D ambiguous. Germline V lookup: CDR1 GTSNPN, CDR2 SVGIG (reference sequence). This CDR3 spans 15 amino acids. For the CDR3, the DNA is TGTGTCTGGAGTGTCCAAGGGCTAGACACCGGGGAGCTGTTTTTT. This sequence encodes CVWSVQGLDTGELFF.

The sample holds one count of this clonotype. The chain recombines TRBV5-5 with TRBJ1-4; D uncertain. Trimming removed 2 bases from V and 2 bases from J, with 10 bases in between. Germline assignment: CDR1 SGHKS and CDR2 YYEKEE (reference sequence). The CDR3 extends over 15 amino acids. CDR3 loop: CASSFDGSTNEKLFF. In DNA, the CDR3 is TGTGCCAGCAGCTTCGACGGATCCACTAATGAAAAACTGTTTTTT.

This clonotype was observed at least ten times. The chain employs TRBV11-1 and TRBJ2-7; 10 nucleotides match TRBD1. Trimming cost V 5 bases and J 6 bases; bases outside gene matches: 10. The CDR3 is 15 amino acids. The germline V gene encodes CDR1 SGHAT and CDR2 FQDESV (reference sequence). The CDR3 spells CASSPRTGGNVEQYF. Written as DNA, the CDR3 is TGTGCCAGCAGCCCGCGGACAGGGGGAAATGTCGAGCAGTACTTC.

This clonotype was observed at least ten times. The chain employs TRBV18 and TRBJ2-7, with TRBD1 as a possible D gene (5 bases). Looked up from germline, CDR1 is KGHSH and CDR2 is LQKENI. V gave up 2 bases and J gave up 2 bases, with 7 bases separating them. This CDR3 spans 13 amino acids. In nucleotides, the CDR3 is TGTGCCAGCTCACCAGACAGCACCTACGAGCAGTACTTC. This encodes CASSPDSTYEQYF.

This clonotype has at least ten counts. The chain carries TRBV29-1 and TRBJ2-7, with TRBD2 matching 7 bases. With 1 base clipped from V and 7 bases from J, the junction kept 7 bases outside the gene matches. This CDR3 region has 13 residues. Germline lookup yields CDR1 SQVTM and CDR2 ANQGSEA. CDR3 sequence reads: CSVEGRLAGEQYF. Written as DNA, the CDR3 is TGCAGCGTTGAAGGAAGACTAGCTGGGGAGCAGTACTTC.

This rearrangement joins TRBV12-3 or TRBV12-4 to TRBJ1-2, with 7 bases that match TRBD1. The CDR3 has 14 residues. Trimming removed 6 bases from V and 6 bases from J; junction bases left unmatched: 10. The DNA of the CDR3 is TGTGCCAGCAGCGACGGACAGGCGGTCCATGGCTACACCTTC. This codes for CASSDGQAVHGYTF.

This clonotype was recorded at least ten times. The chain has TRBV7-3 and TRBJ2-7, with no clear D. Deletions cut 1 base from V and 5 bases from J, with 9 bases between. CDR3 length equals 13 residues. From germline, CDR1 is SGHTA and CDR2 FQGTGA. The DNA of the CDR3 is TGTGCCAGCAGCTTAAGTTGGGTCGACGAGCAGTACTTC. Amino acid sequence: CASSLSWVDEQYF.

This clonotype was counted ten times or more. The rearrangement uses TRBV19 and TRBJ2-1; 11 bases map to TRBD2. The germline gives CDR1 LNHDA, CDR2 SQIVND (reference sequence). The CDR3 is made up of 16 amino acids. The junction had 5 bases not matched to a gene; V was cut back by 3 bases and J by 4 bases. The CDR3 DNA follows: TGTGCCAGTAGTATGAGTGCTAGCGGGAGGTACAATGAGCAGTTCTTC. Its protein product is CASSMSASGRYNEQFF. Using reference TRBV19 and TRBJ2-1 for the parts outside the CDR3, the full variable domain is DGGITQSPKYLFRKEGQNVTLSCEQNLNHDAMYWYRQDPGQGLRLIYYSQIVNDFQKGDIAEGYSVSREKKESFPLTVTSAQKNPTAFYLCASSMSASGRYNEQFFGPGTRLTVL.

Comment on this clonotype: This is likely an artifact of a read error, given a far larger clone one base away. The rearrangement joins TRBV6-2 or TRBV6-3 to TRBJ1-6; D may be TRBD1 (6 bases). The DNA matches TRBJ1-1 better at its end, which makes the J call doubtful. CDR1 is MNHEY, CDR2 SVGEGT, per germline. This CDR3 has 18 amino acids. CDR3 sequence (DNA): TGTGCCAGCAGTTATATGGGGACACAGGGAAAGTTGAACACTAAAGCTTTCTTT. Residues: CASSYMGTQGKLNTKAFF.

This clonotype was seen a handful of times. The rearrangement joins TRBV20-1 to TRBJ2-3, with 11 bases aligning to TRBD2. The CDR3 contains 16 residues. V lost 2 bases to trimming and J lost 3 bases; unmatched junction nucleotides: 7. The germline V gene has CDR1 DFQATT and CDR2 SNEGSKA (reference sequence). The DNA for the CDR3 is TGCAGTGCTAGAAAACTAGCGGGAGTTGGAACAGATACGCAGTATTTT. Translating it yields CSARKLAGVGTDTQYF.

About this clonotype: Its ends do not fully match the called genes, so a read error is possible. This chain uses TRBV7-9 with TRBJ2-3; no firm D call. Germline values: CDR1 SEHNR, CDR2 FQNEAQ (reference sequence). The CDR3 spans 12 residues. The DNA of the CDR3 is TGTGCCAGCAGCCCCCCCACAGATGCGCAGTATTTT. Protein product: CASSPPTDAQYF.

At least ten counts were recorded for this clonotype. The chain has TRBV28 and TRBJ1-1; D uncertain. Per the germline V gene, CDR1 is MDHEN and CDR2 is SYDVKM. The CDR3 sequence is 13 residues long. Trimming stripped 1 base from V and 5 bases from J, with 8 bases between. The DNA of the CDR3 is TGTGCCAGCAGTTTATTCGGGAAAACTGAAGCTTTCTTT. This codes for CASSLFGKTEAFF.

Comments on this clonotype: This could be a read error, since a much larger clone is one nucleotide away. The chain carries TRBV6-5 and TRBJ1-4; unclear D gene. Looked up from germline, CDR1 is MNHEY and CDR2 is SVGAGI. The CDR3 covers 14 residues. CDR3 sequence reads: CASGYSSSNEKLFF. CDR3 DNA: TGTGCCAGCGGTTACTCGAGCAGTAATGAAAAACTGTTTTTT.

In the case of this clonotype: Possible read error: a much larger clone is one base away. V and J are TRBV7-2 and TRBJ2-3; no definite D call. V lost 2 bases and J lost 4, with 1 base in between. Germline V gene data show CDR1 as SGHTA and CDR2 as FQGNSA. The CDR3 is 11 residues long. CDR3 loop: CASSLSDTQYF. The CDR3 DNA sequence: TGTGCCAGCAGCTTATCAGATACGCAGTATTTT.

There are many counts of this clonotype. The chain couples TRBV6-5 to TRBJ2-7, with D hard to call. The germline V and J ends were trimmed by 6 bases and 5 bases, with 8 bases remaining between them. The CDR3 length is 11 residues. CDR1 and CDR2 from the germline V gene are MNHEY and SVGAGI. CDR3 region: CASREFDEQYF. CDR3 DNA: TGTGCCAGCAGGGAGTTCGACGAGCAGTACTTC.

This clonotype was recorded at least ten times. V usage is TRBV6-5 and J usage is TRBJ1-5; possible D gene TRBD1, 5 bases. There are 16 residues in the CDR3. Germline values: CDR1 MNHEY, CDR2 SVGAGI. With 5 bases removed from V and 5 bases from J, the gap between germline ends came to 19 bases. CDR3 nucleotide sequence: TGTGCCAGCAGTCCAACCCTGGGGGGTAGGGATCAGCCCCAGCATTTT. Protein sequence: CASSPTLGGRDQPQHF.

This clonotype turned up a few times. J is TRBJ2-2 and V is TRBV28; a possible D gene is TRBD2 (6 bases). The germline V and J ends were trimmed by 6 bases and 3 bases, with 14 bases remaining between them. The CDR3 length is 15 residues. Germline CDR1 is MDHEN and CDR2 is SYDVKM. Here the CDR3 reads CASSSGVRDTGELFF. The DNA for the CDR3 is TGTGCCAGCAGCTCGGGGGTTCGAGACACCGGGGAGCTGTTTTTT.